This TCR beta chain came from a study of blood T cell repertoires in COVID-19. Study-wide context: Samples taken during acute and convalescent COVID-19 were collected in the United States, Italy and Spain.

In the original analysis: Nucleated cell counts were estimated from reference gene primer amplification. Profiled with immunoSEQ multiplex PCR; TCRdb holds only in-frame clones, not every one. The DNA was the basis for D and trimming; V, J and clone size are from that table. Of around 250,000 clones listed, approximately 90% are singletons. The CDR3 consists of 19 residues. V lost 4 bases and J lost 0; bases outside the gene matches: 12. Germline values: CDR1 LNHDA, CDR2 SQIVND (reference sequence). Participant age was roughly 18 to 95 years, and participants resided in about two dozen US areas. V usage is TRBV19 and J usage is TRBJ2-2, with 9 bases fitting TRBD1. The sequenced sample consisted of PBMCs or T cells enriched from blood (not recorded which). The sequence derives from a man aged 50-60 years who had been exposed to COVID-19. The CDR3: CASSTGQGGLRTNTGELFF. CDR3 DNA sequence: TGTGCCAGTAGTACGGGACAGGGAGGACTACGCACGAACACCGGGGAGCTGTTTTTT.